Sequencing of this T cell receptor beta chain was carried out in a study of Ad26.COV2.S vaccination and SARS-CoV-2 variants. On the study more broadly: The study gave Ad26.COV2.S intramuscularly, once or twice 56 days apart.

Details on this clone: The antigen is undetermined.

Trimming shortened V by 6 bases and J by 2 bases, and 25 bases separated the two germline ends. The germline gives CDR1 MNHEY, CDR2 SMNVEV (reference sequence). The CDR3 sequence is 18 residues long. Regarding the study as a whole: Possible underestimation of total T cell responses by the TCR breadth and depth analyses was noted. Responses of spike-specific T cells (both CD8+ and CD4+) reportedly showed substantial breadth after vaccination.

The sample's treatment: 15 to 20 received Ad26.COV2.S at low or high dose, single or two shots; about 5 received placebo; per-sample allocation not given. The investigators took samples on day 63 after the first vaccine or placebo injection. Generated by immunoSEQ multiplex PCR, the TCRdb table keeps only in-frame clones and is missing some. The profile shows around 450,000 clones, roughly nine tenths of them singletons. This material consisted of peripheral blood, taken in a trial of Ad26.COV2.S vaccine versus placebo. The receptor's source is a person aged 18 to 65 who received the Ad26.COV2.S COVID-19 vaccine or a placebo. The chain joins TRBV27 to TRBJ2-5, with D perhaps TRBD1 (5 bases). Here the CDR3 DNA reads TGTGCCAGCAGCTCGGACATCTTCGCGAGGAGTAAACAAGAGACCCAGTACTTC. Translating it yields CASSSDIFARSKQETQYF.